This T cell receptor beta chain was retrieved from a study of shared clonotypes between healthy human individuals. Trimming left V 4 bases short and J 2 bases short, with 13 bases between. CDR1 is SQVTM and CDR2 is ANQGSEA in the germline V gene. The CDR3 length is 14 residues. This clone was recorded once. This table comes from immunoSEQ multiplex PCR, and its TCRdb copy is limited to in-frame clones, with some not included. The sample has 700,000 or so clones, 72% seen once; the top ten hold about 1.8%. The chain combines TRBV29-1 with TRBJ2-3, with D maybe TRBD2 (5 bases). The specimen was memory CD4+ T cells sorted from blood. Subset noted: CD45RA-negative fraction. The sequence came from a woman aged 25-40 years in good health. CDR3 coding DNA: TGCAGCGTTGCCAGCGGAGCCCCCACAGATACGCAGTATTTT. It codes for CSVASGAPTDTQYF.